This T cell receptor (beta chain) was observed in a study of blood T cells in healthy people across ages. Together with a sample-barcoded 5' primer, a J-beta primer mix was included in a second PCR lasting about 6 to 11 cycles. Via MiXCR, TCRdb re-called the 5' RACE reads, giving one row per CDR3 protein. The sample records about 1.6 million distinct CDR3 sequences, roughly 30% being singletons. Germline V CDR1 and CDR2: MNHNS, SASEGT. The CDR3 is 14 amino acids. V was clipped by 6 bases and J by 0 bases, with 9 bases between them. Specimen: blood. The chain employs TRBV6-1 and TRBJ1-3; unclear D gene. The TCR sequence derives from a woman under 40 in good health. In DNA, the CDR3 is TGTGCCAGCAGCACAGATTACTCTGGAAACACCATATATTTT. Protein: CASSTDYSGNTIYF.